Sequencing of this T cell receptor (beta chain) was carried out in a study of T cells in tuberculosis. Study information: This South African cohort compared adolescents with or without latent tuberculosis against adults with active tuberculosis.

As to this clone: Its antigen remains unknown.

Repertoires were generated with immunoSEQ multiplex PCR, while TCRdb's copy carries only in-frame clones and drops some. This table holds 35,000 to 55,000 clones, around 96% found once. Germline CDR1 is KGHSH and CDR2 is LQKENI. The CDR3 extends over 16 amino acids. Losses at the gene ends were 0 bases for V and 2 bases for J; bases not matched to a gene: 5. Points from the study as a whole: Smaller alpha distances in active tuberculosis partly reflected shorter CDR3-alpha lengths. Smaller distances to GMM-specific TCRs suggested their expansion in active tuberculosis.

The V gene is TRBV18, the J gene TRBJ2-7; the match to TRBD1 covers 9 bases. The clonotype comes from a donor aged 5 to 30 with latent tuberculosis or without tuberculosis infection. The sample comprised PBMCs. The CDR3 protein is CASSPPNRGLTYEQYF. DNA for the CDR3: TGTGCCAGCTCACCACCGAACAGGGGGCTAACCTACGAGCAGTACTTC.